The T cell receptor (beta chain) under discussion was sequenced for a study of control samples from healthy donors and cancer patients (dated by TCRdb to the early 2020s). Only one count was recorded for this clone. Its recognized antigen is unknown. No quality values exist for individual bases; no much larger clone is one base distant. The CDR3 has 13 amino acids, counting the end cysteine and phenylalanine. Only the CDR3 DNA stays, 39 bases, in frame from base 1. V drops 6 bases and J drops 3 bases, leaving 11 bases in between. From a lookup of the germline V gene (reference sequence), CDR1 and CDR2 are WNHNN and SYGVQD. Library preparation employed the immunoSEQ multiplex PCR assay. Drawn from immuneACCESS, this table holds only the in-frame rearrangements with V and J called that TCRdb kept. Clones are partly lost; checked studies trace under half to an unresolved V gene and leave the rest unexplained. The sample table lists roughly 190,000 clones, around 93% of them with a count of one. Around 1.9% of the sample comes from the top ten.

The sequencing input was blood. The source of this sequence is a man aged 25 to 40 in good health. Rearrangement joined TRBV10-1 to TRBJ1-1; the D gene is not confidently resolved. The DNA sequence follows: TGCGCCAGCAGCGCGACACTGGACACTGAAGCTTTCTTT. Translated, this gives CASSATLDTEAFF.